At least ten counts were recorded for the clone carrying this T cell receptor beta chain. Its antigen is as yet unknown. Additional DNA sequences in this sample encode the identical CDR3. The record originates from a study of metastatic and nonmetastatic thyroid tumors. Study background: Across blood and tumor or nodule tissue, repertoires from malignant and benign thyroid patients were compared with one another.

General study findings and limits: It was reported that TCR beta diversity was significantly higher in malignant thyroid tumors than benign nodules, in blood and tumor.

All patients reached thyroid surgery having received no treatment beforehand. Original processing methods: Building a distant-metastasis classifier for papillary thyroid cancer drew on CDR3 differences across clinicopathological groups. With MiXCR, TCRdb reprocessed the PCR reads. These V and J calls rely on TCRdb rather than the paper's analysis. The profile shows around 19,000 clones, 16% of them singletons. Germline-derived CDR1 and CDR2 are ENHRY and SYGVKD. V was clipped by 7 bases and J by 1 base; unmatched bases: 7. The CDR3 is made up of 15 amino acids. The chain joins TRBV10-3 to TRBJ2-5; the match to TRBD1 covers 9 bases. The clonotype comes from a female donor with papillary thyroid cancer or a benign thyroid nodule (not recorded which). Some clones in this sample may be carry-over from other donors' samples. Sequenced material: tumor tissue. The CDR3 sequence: CAIKGTGRGQETQYF. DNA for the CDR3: TGTGCCATCAAAGGGACAGGGCGGGGCCAAGAGACCCAGTACTTC.